These 17 T cell receptor beta chains share one sample of origin, sequenced in a study of PD-1 blockade in mismatch repair-deficient tumors. The data were produced by immunoSEQ multiplex PCR, yet TCRdb's version contains in-frame clones alone and is incomplete. The table lists tens of thousands of clones, approximately 89% of them singletons, with 11% to 15% in the top ten. Sequencing was performed on peripheral blood, taken 52 weeks after starting pembrolizumab. The origin of the receptors is an adult with mismatch repair-deficient cancer.

The chain joins TRBV7-3 to TRBJ2-3, with D uncertain. Germline-derived CDR1 and CDR2 are SGHTA and FQGTGA. The CDR3 runs to 13 residues. V was pared by 5 bases and J by 4 bases, with 10 bases between. Here the CDR3 reads CASSDGGADTQYF. The CDR3 DNA sequence: TGTGCCAGCAGCGACGGTGGGGCAGATACGCAGTATTTT.

The V call is TRBV7-2, the J call TRBJ2-1; D might be TRBD1 or TRBD2, each matching 5 bases. The CDR3 is 13 residues long. Germline V gene data show CDR1 as SGHTA and CDR2 as FQGNSA. Deletions cut 4 bases from V and 9 bases from J, with 13 bases between. The CDR3: CASSSKPGTEQFF. The CDR3 DNA follows: TGTGCCAGCAGCTCGAAACCAGGGACTGAGCAGTTCTTC. Using reference TRBV7-2 and TRBJ2-1 for the parts outside the CDR3, the full variable domain is GAGVSQSPSNKVTEKGKDVELRCDPISGHTALYWYRQSLGQGLEFLIYFQGNSAPDKSGLPSDRFSAERTGGSVSTLTIQRTQQEDSAVYLCASSSKPGTEQFFGPGTRLTVL.

This clone is a singleton in its sample. The CDR3 spells CSASRGYTF. The DNA for the CDR3 is TGCAGTGCTAGTCGGGGCTACACCTTC. The genes are TRBV20-1 and TRBJ1-2; D is unclear. The CDR3 contains 9 residues. CDR1 is DFQATT, CDR2 SNEGSKA, per germline (reference sequence). V shed 3 bases and J shed 8 bases, with 4 bases lying between them.

The rearrangement joins TRBV11-2 to TRBJ2-7; D possibly corresponds to TRBD2 (5 bases). The CDR3 has 12 amino acids. The V gene's germline CDR1 is SGHAT and CDR2 FQNNGV. V lost 3 bases and J lost 4, with 7 bases in between. CDR3 protein: CASSFGGYEQYF. Here the CDR3 DNA reads TGTGCCAGCAGCTTCGGCGGGTACGAGCAGTACTTC.

This chain connects TRBV28 to TRBJ2-2; D is uncertain. The CDR3 is made up of 17 amino acids. V was cut by 1 base and J by 4 bases, with 16 bases left in between. Germline-derived CDR1 and CDR2 are MDHEN and SYDVKM. The CDR3 nucleotides read TGTGCCAGCAGTTTATACGCCTCAAGAATGCCCACCGGGGAGCTGTTTTTT. It codes for CASSLYASRMPTGELFF.

The chain has TRBV11-3 and TRBJ2-2; 9 bases match TRBD2. This CDR3 has 16 residues. V was clipped by 5 bases and J by 1 base; unmatched bases: 5. Per the germline V gene, CDR1 is SGHNT and CDR2 is YENEEA. The CDR3 nucleotides read TGTGCCAGCAGCCCCGCAGCGGGAGGGAACACCGGGGAGCTGTTTTTT. It translates to CASSPAAGGNTGELFF.

V and J are TRBV6-6 and TRBJ1-5; TRBD1 matches at 7 bases. The CDR3 loop spans 15 amino acids. CDR1 is MNHNY and CDR2 is SVGAGI in the germline V gene (reference sequence). J gave up 6 bases and V 6 bases, and 11 bases lay outside the gene matches. CDR3 sequence (DNA): TGTGCCAGCAGCTCCCAGGGGGGGGGCAGTCAGCCCCAGCATTTT. Translated: CASSSQGGGSQPQHF.

The chain uses TRBV5-4 and TRBJ2-1; maybe TRBD2 (7 bases). In germline, CDR1 is SGHNT, CDR2 YYREEE (reference sequence). The V gene lost 2 bases and the J gene lost 4 bases, with 16 bases spanning the gap. There are 16 residues in the CDR3. CDR3 sequence reads: CASSLYGGRSYNEQFF. CDR3 in DNA: TGTGCCAGCAGCTTATACGGGGGGCGTTCGTACAATGAGCAGTTCTTC.

The chain links TRBV2 to TRBJ2-1, with D tentatively TRBD2 (6 bases). The V end was cut by 2 bases, the J end by 4 bases, with 18 bases between. The V gene's germline CDR1 is SNHLY and CDR2 FYNNEI. The CDR3 is 17 residues long. The CDR3 nucleotides read TGTGCCAGCAGTGAATTCGGCCCCGGGAGACTGTACAATGAGCAGTTCTTC. It encodes CASSEFGPGRLYNEQFF.

The chain carries TRBV7-9 and TRBJ1-1; the D is unclear. CDR3 length equals 14 residues. CDR1 is SEHNR and CDR2 is FQNEAQ in the germline V gene (reference sequence). V was pared by 0 bases and J by 7 bases, with 12 bases between. The CDR3 region has the DNA TGTGCCAGCAGCTTAGCCGGAGATTTCGGTGAAGCTTTCTTT. Residues: CASSLAGDFGEAFF.

The J gene is TRBJ2-2, the V gene TRBV27, with TRBD1 as a possible D gene (6 bases). Germline CDR1 MNHEY, CDR2 SMNVEV (reference sequence). The V end was cut by 10 bases, the J end by 3 bases, with 21 bases between. CDR3 length: 16 amino acids. This CDR3 is CATTPLRDTYTGELFF. The CDR3 region has the DNA TGTGCCACTACACCCTTGAGGGACACCTACACCGGGGAGCTGTTTTTT.

This clone was picked up one time. This chain connects TRBV13 to TRBJ2-2; no reliable D call. The CDR3 contains 12 residues. V shed 5 bases and J shed 2 bases, with 3 bases lying between them. Germline CDR1 and CDR2: PRHDT and FYEKMQ (reference sequence). CDR3: CASSQNTGELFF. The DNA for the CDR3 is TGTGCCAGCAGCCAAAACACCGGGGAGCTGTTTTTT.

The chain carries TRBV6-5 and TRBJ1-3; TRBD1 matches at 8 bases. J lost 5 bases, V lost 6 bases, and 6 bases had no gene match. This CDR3 region has 14 residues. Germline CDR1 reads MNHEY; CDR2 reads SVGAGI. Written as DNA, the CDR3 is TGTGCCAGCAGCCTAGGACAGGGAAGAAACACCATATATTTT. Its protein is CASSLGQGRNTIYF.

The chain employs TRBV28 and TRBJ1-5; no reliable D call. Germline-derived CDR1 and CDR2 are MDHEN and SYDVKM. V was clipped by 5 bases and J by 0 bases, with 8 bases between them. This CDR3 contains 14 residues. The CDR3 DNA is TGTGCCAGCAGTACACGGGATAGCAATCAGCCCCAGCATTTT. Encoded protein: CASSTRDSNQPQHF.

The chain joins TRBV28 to TRBJ1-2, with 7 bases lining up with TRBD1. The V and J ends lost 5 bases and 2 bases, in that order; junction bases with no gene match: 8. The CDR3 is 15 residues long. CDR1 and CDR2 (germline): MDHEN, SYDVKM. Written as DNA, the CDR3 is TGTGCCAGCAGTCCCCCGACAGGGTCCAACTATGGCTACACCTTC. As protein: CASSPPTGSNYGYTF.

The genes are TRBV4-3 and TRBJ1-5; D remains ambiguous. Germline V gene lookup returns CDR1 LGHNA and CDR2 YSLEER. Between the trimmed V and J ends, which lost 2 bases and 0 bases, there was a span of 5 bases. The CDR3 sequence is 14 residues long. The CDR3 DNA sequence: TGCGCCAGCAGCCAAACCTATAGCAATCAGCCCCAGCATTTT. Encoded protein: CASSQTYSNQPQHF.

The CDR3 DNA sequence: TGCGCCAGCAGCCGACACCCGCAAGGACAGGATTCCTACAATGAGCAGTTCTTC. Encoded protein: CASSRHPQGQDSYNEQFF. The J gene is TRBJ2-1, the V gene TRBV5-1; 7 bases line up with TRBD1. Germline V gene sequence: CDR1 SGHRS, CDR2 YFSETQ. The ends lost 4 bases at V and 1 base at J; junction bases unmatched: 14. The CDR3 runs to 18 residues. Full variable domain (remainder filled in from reference TRBV5-1 and TRBJ2-1): KAGVTQTPRYLIKTRGQQVTLSCSPISGHRSVSWYQQTPGQGLQFLFEYFSETQRNKGNFPGRFSGRQFSNSRSEMNVSTLELGDSALYLCASSRHPQGQDSYNEQFFGPGTRLTVL.